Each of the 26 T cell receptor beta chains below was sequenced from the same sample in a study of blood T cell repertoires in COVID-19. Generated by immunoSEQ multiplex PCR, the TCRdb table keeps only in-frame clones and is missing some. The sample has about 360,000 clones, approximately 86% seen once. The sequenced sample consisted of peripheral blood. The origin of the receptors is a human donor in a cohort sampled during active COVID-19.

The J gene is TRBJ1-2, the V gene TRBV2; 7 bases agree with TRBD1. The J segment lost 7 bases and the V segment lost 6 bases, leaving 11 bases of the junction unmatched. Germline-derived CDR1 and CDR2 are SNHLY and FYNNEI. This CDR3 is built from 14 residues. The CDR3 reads CASSPRQGVGGYTF. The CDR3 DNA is TGTGCCAGCAGCCCCAGGCAGGGGGTCGGTGGCTACACCTTC.

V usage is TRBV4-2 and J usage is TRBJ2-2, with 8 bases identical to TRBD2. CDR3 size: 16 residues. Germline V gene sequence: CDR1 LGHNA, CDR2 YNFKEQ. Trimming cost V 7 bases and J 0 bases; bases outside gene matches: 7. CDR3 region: CASILSSGSNTGELFF. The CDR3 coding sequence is TGTGCCAGCATCCTCTCTAGCGGGTCGAACACCGGGGAGCTGTTTTTT.

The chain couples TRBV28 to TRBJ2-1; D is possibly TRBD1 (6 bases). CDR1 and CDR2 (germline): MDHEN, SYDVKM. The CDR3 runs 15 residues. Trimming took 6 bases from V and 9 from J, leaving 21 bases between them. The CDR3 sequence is CASSPLGRGSGEQFF. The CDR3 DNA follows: TGTGCCAGCAGCCCCTTGGGCAGGGGTTCGGGTGAGCAGTTCTTC.

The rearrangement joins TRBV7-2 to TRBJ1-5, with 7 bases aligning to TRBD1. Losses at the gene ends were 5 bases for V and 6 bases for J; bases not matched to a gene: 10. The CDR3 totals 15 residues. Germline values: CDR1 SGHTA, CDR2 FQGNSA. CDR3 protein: CASSHRQGVGQPQHF. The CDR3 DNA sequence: TGTGCCAGCAGCCATAGACAGGGTGTGGGTCAGCCCCAGCATTTT.

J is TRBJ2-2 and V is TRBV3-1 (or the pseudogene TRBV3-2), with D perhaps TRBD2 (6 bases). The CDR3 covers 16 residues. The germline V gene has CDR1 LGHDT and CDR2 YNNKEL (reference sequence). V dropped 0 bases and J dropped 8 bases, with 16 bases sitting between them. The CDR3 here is CASSQDGGLAGGELFF. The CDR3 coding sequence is TGTGCCAGCAGCCAAGATGGGGGACTCGCGGGGGGGGAGCTGTTTTTT.

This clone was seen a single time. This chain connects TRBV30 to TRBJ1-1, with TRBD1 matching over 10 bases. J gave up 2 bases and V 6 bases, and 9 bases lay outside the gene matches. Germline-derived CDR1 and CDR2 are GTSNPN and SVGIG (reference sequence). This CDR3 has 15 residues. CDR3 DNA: TGTGCCTGCAGAAACCGGGACAGGGGAAACACTGAAGCTTTCTTT. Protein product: CACRNRDRGNTEAFF.

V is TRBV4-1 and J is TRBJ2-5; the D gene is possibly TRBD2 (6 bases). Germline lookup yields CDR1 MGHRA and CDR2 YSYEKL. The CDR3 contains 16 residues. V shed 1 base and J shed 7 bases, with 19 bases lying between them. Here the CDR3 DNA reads TGCGCCAGCAGCCAAGTTTTAACGGGGGTTGAGGGGACCCAGTACTTC. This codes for CASSQVLTGVEGTQYF.

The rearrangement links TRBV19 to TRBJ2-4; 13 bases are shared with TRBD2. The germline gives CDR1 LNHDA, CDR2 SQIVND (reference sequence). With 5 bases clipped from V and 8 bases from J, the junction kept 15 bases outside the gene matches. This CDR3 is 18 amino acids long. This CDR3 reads CASSLQRLAGGVGDIQYF. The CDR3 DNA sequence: TGTGCCAGTAGTCTCCAAAGACTAGCGGGAGGCGTCGGGGACATTCAGTACTTC.

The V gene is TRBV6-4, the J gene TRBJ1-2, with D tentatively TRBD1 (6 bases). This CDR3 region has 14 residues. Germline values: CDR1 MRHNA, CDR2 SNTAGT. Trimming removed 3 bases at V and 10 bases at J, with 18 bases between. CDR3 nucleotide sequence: TGTGCCAGCAGTGATCACCGCCGCGGACAGTTCTACACCTTC. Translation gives CASSDHRRGQFYTF.

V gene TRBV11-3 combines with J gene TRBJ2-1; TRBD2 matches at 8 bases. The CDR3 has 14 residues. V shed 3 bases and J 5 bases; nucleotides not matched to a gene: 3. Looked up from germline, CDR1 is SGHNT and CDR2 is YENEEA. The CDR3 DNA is TGTGCCAGCAGCTTGGGAGCGGGGGACAATGAGCAGTTCTTC. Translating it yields CASSLGAGDNEQFF. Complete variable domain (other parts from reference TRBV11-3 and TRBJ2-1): EAGVVQSPRYKIIEKKQPVAFWCNPISGHNTLYWYLQNLGQGPELLIRYENEEAVDDSQLPKDRFSAERLKGVDSTLKIQPAELGDSAVYLCASSLGAGDNEQFFGPGTRLTVL.

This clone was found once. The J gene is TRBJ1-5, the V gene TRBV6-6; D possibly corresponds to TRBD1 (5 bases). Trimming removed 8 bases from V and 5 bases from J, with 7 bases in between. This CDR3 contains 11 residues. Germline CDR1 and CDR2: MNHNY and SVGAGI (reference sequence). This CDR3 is CASRGDQPQHF. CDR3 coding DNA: TGTGCCAGCCGGGGGGATCAGCCCCAGCATTTT.

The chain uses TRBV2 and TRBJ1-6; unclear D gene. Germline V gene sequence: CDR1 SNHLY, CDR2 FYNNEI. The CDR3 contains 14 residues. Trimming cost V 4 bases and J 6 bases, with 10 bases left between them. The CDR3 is CASSVSQSNSPLHF. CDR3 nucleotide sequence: TGTGCCAGCAGTGTCTCACAGTCTAATTCACCCCTCCACTTT.

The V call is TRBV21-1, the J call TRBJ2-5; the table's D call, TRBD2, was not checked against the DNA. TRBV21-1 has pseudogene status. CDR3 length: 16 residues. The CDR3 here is CASSDPGLPLLDTQYF. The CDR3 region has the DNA TGTGCCAGCAGCGACCCGGGACTCCCGTTACTAGATACCCAGTACTTC.

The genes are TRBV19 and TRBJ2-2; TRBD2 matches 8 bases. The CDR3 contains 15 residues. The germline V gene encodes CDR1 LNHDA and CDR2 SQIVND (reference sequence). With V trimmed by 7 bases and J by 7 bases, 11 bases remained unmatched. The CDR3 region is CASTQTAGVGGELFF. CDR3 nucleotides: TGTGCCAGTACCCAGACAGCGGGAGTAGGCGGGGAGCTGTTTTTT.

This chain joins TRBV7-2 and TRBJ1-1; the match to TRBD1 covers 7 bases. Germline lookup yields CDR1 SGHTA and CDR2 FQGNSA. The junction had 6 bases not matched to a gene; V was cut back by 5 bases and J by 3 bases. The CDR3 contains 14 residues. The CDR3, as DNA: TGTGCCAGCAGCGCCGTGACAGGGTACACTGAAGCTTTCTTT. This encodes CASSAVTGYTEAFF.

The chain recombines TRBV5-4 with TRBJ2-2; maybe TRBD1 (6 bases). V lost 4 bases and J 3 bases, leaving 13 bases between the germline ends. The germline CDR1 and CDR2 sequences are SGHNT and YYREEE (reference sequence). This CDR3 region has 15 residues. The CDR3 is CASSQGGWDTGELFF. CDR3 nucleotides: TGTGCCAGCAGCCAAGGGGGATGGGACACCGGGGAGCTGTTTTTT.

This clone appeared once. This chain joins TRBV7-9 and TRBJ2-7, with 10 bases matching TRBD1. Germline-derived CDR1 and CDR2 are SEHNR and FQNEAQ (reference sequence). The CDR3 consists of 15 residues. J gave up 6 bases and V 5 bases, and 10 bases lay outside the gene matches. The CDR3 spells CASSPDGTGVREQYF. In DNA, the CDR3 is TGTGCCAGCAGCCCCGACGGGACAGGGGTGCGCGAGCAGTACTTC. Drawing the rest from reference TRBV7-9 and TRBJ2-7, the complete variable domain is DTGVSQNPRHKITKRGQNVTFRCDPISEHNRLYWYRQTLGQGPEFLTYFQNEAQLEKSRLLSDRFSAERPKGSFSTLEIQRTEQGDSAMYLCASSPDGTGVREQYFGPGTRLTVT.

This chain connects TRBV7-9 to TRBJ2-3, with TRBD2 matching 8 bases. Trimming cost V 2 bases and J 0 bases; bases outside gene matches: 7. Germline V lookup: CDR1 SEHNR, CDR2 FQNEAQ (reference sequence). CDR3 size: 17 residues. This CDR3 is CASSLRSSGGSTDTQYF. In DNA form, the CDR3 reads TGTGCCAGCAGCTTAAGGTCCAGCGGGGGTAGCACAGATACGCAGTATTTT. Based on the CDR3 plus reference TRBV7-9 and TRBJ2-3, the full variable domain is DTGVSQNPRHKITKRGQNVTFRCDPISEHNRLYWYRQTLGQGPEFLTYFQNEAQLEKSRLLSDRFSAERPKGSFSTLEIQRTEQGDSAMYLCASSLRSSGGSTDTQYFGPGTRLTVL.

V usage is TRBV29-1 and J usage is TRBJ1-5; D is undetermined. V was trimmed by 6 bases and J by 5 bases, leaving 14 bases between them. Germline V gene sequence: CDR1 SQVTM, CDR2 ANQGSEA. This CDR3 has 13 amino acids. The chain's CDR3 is CSVWAGPDQPQHF. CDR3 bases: TGCAGCGTCTGGGCTGGCCCAGATCAGCCCCAGCATTTT.

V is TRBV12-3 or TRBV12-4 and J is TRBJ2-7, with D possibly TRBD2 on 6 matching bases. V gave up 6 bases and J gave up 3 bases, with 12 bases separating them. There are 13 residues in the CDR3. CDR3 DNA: TGTGCCAGCAGCCCGGGACTGGACTACGAGCAGTACTTC. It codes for CASSPGLDYEQYF.

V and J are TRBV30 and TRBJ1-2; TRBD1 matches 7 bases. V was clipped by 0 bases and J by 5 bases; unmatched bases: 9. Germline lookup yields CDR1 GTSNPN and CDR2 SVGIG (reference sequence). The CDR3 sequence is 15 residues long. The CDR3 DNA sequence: TGTGCCTGGAGTGTTCCGAGTCGACAGGGTTATGGCTACACCTTC. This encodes CAWSVPSRQGYGYTF.

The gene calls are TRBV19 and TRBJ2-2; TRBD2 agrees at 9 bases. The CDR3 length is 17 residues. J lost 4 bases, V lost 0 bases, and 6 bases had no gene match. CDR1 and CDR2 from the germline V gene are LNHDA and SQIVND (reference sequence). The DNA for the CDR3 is TGTGCCAGTAGTATAGATCGCGGGGGGGAACTCACCGGGGAGCTGTTTTTT. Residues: CASSIDRGGELTGELFF.

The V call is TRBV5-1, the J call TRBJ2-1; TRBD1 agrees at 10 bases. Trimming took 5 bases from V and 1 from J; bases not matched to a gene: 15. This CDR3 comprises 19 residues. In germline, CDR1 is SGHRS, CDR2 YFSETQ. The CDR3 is CASSLRDRGLFLSYNEQFF. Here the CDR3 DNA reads TGCGCCAGCAGTCTCCGGGACAGGGGCCTTTTTCTGTCCTACAATGAGCAGTTCTTC.

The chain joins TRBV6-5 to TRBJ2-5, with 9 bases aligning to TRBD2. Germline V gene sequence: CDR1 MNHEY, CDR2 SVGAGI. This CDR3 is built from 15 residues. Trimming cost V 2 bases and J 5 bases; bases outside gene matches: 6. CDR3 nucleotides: TGTGCCAGCAGTTACCGGGGACTAGCTATCGAGACCCAGTACTTC. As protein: CASSYRGLAIETQYF.

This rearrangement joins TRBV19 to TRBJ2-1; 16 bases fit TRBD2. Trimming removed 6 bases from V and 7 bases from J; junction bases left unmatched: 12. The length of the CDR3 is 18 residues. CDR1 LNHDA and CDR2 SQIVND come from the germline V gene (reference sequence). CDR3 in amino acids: CASSHTPGTSGGVNEQFF. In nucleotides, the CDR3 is TGTGCCAGTAGCCATACTCCCGGGACTAGCGGGGGGGTGAATGAGCAGTTCTTC.

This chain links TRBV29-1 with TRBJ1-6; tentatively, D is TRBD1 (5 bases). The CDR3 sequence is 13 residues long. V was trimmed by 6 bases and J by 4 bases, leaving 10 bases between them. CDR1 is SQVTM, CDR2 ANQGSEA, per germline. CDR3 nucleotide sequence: TGCAGCGTCTCCGGGACTTATAATTCACCCCTCCACTTT. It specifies CSVSGTYNSPLHF.